The following is a T cell receptor beta chain sequence with its context. The source of the sample is a study of blood T cell repertoires in COVID-19. The overall study: COVID-19 samples, acute and convalescent, were from the United States, Italy and Spain. In each case, the material was cDNA or gDNA derived from T cells, B-cell-depleted T cells, or PBMCs.

The authors' processing: Researchers report that nucleated cell counts were estimated from reference gene primer amplification. Produced via immunoSEQ multiplex PCR; TCRdb's table is partial and in-frame only. V and J calls and clone size are copied from that table; D and trimming were computed from the DNA. The data contain about 210,000 clones, around 82% of them singletons. V was trimmed by 7 bases and J by 3 bases, leaving 22 bases between them. Germline values: CDR1 SNHLY, CDR2 FYNNEI. This CDR3 contains 16 residues. This TCR was sampled from a woman in her fifties or sixties with acute or convalescent COVID-19. Input material: peripheral blood. The chain couples TRBV2 to TRBJ2-7; a weak D match, TRBD1 (6 bases). The CDR3 spells CASIPPGTSRYYEQYF. The CDR3 DNA reads TGTGCCAGCATTCCGCCCGGGACATCGAGGTACTACGAGCAGTACTTC.